Listed here is a single TCR beta chain. The method was immunoSEQ multiplex PCR; TCRdb's version includes in-frame clones alone and lacks a portion of them. The data contain 310,000 or so clones, 88% of them seen just once; the ten biggest clones take up around 10%. V lost 4 bases and J lost 0; bases outside the gene matches: 11. There are 17 residues in the CDR3. Germline V gives CDR1 MDHEN, CDR2 SYDVKM. The sample comes from a study of blood T cell repertoires in COVID-19. Study-level information: PBMCs, B-cell-depleted T cells, or T cells provided the cDNA or gDNA that made up the material.

The sequence was obtained from a woman in her thirties with COVID-19, enrolled during active disease. The sample consisted of peripheral blood. J is TRBJ2-7 and V is TRBV28, with TRBD2 identical over 8 bases. The CDR3 reads CASSSPGKAGASYEQYF. The CDR3 coding sequence is TGTGCCAGCAGTTCCCCAGGGAAAGCGGGAGCCTCCTACGAGCAGTACTTC.